The rows below give T cell receptor beta chains drawn from one sample of a study of shared clonotypes between healthy human individuals. Only in-frame clones appear in the TCRdb table, and some are missing; sequencing was by immunoSEQ multiplex PCR. The data show some 2.1 million clones, over 85% seen once. Sequences were obtained from naive CD8+ T cells sorted from blood. These receptors were obtained from a man aged 18-30 years in good health. Each CDR3 is given with its conserved first and last residue. Each record gives: clone size, J gene, V gene, D gene, CDR3 length, CDR3 protein, CDR3 DNA. The D gene is left open where the match is weak. The listing skips clone size in some rows; elsewhere it reads once, few, many or a size class.

>.|TRBJ2-7|TRBV27|.|14
CASSLDWSVYEQYF
TGTGCCAGCAGTTTAGATTGGTCGGTCTACGAGCAGTACTTC
>.|TRBJ1-2|TRBV7-3|TRBD1|14
CASSPGGEDYGYTF
TGTGCCAGCAGTCCAGGGGGCGAGGACTATGGCTACACCTTC
>.|TRBJ2-2|TRBV7-8|TRBD2|17
CASSLELAGGLTGELFF
TGTGCCAGCAGCTTAGAACTAGCGGGAGGACTCACCGGGGAGCTGTTTTTT
>.|TRBJ2-2|TRBV30|.|18
CASTFLEGREVITGELFF
TGTGCCTCAACCTTCCTGGAAGGTAGGGAGGTGATCACCGGGGAGCTGTTTTTT
>.|TRBJ2-7|TRBV18|.|13
CASSPGDRYEQYF
TGTGCCAGCTCACCAGGAGACAGATACGAGCAGTACTTC
>.|TRBJ2-7|TRBV28|TRBD1|15
CASSSAGQGYYEQYF
TGTGCCAGCAGTTCCGCCGGACAGGGCTACTACGAGCAGTACTTC
>.|TRBJ2-7|TRBV5-6|.|12
CASSFRWGEQYF
TGTGCCAGCAGCTTTAGGTGGGGCGAGCAGTACTTC
>.|TRBJ2-1|TRBV5-6|TRBD1|14
CASSQQGAYNEQFF
TGTGCCAGCAGCCAACAGGGGGCTTACAATGAGCAGTTCTTC
>.|TRBJ2-7|TRBV6-5|.|12
CASSSVPYEQYF
TGTGCCAGCAGTTCTGTACCCTACGAGCAGTACTTC
>.|TRBJ2-7|TRBV28|.|14
CASSQPGVSYEQYF
TGTGCCAGCAGCCAACCGGGTGTCTCCTACGAGCAGTACTTC
>.|TRBJ1-1|TRBV7-6|.|14
CASSPVRVNTEAFF
TGTGCCAGCAGCCCTGTGCGGGTGAACACTGAAGCTTTCTTT
>.|TRBJ2-7|TRBV7-6|TRBD1|15
CASSLGDRDLYEQYF
TGTGCCAGCAGCTTAGGGGACAGGGACCTCTACGAGCAGTACTTC
>.|TRBJ2-7|TRBV9|TRBD1|16
CASSVGTGLLGYEQYF
TGTGCCAGCAGCGTGGGGACAGGTCTTCTAGGGTACGAGCAGTACTTC
>.|TRBJ1-1|TRBV30|.|13
CAWSAGDSTEAFF
TGTGCCTGGAGTGCTGGGGATTCCACTGAAGCTTTCTTT
>.|TRBJ1-3|TRBV6-5|TRBD1|14
CASSYGTGGNTIYF
TGTGCCAGCAGTTACGGGACAGGGGGAAACACCATATATTTT
>.|TRBJ2-3|TRBV5-1|.|14
CASSLVGIADTQYF
TGCGCCAGCAGCTTGGTCGGGATCGCAGATACGCAGTATTTT
>.|TRBJ2-7|TRBV5-6|.|14
CASSLGSKHFGQHF
TGTGCCAGCAGCTTGGGCTCAAAACATTTCGGGCAGCACTTC
>.|TRBJ2-5|TRBV2|TRBD1|12
CASRTGEETQYF
TGTGCCAGTCGGACAGGGGAAGAGACCCAGTACTTC
>once|TRBJ2-2|TRBV4-1|.|16
CASSQDPGTNTGELFF
TGCGCCAGCAGCCAAGACCCCGGGACTAACACCGGGGAGCTGTTTTTT
>.|TRBJ2-2|TRBV7-8|TRBD2|17
CASSLVTAGANTGELFF
TGTGCCAGCAGCTTAGTTACGGCGGGAGCGAACACCGGGGAGCTGTTTTTT
>.|TRBJ1-5|TRBV6-5|TRBD1|15
CASRSGTGYNQPQHF
TGTGCCAGCAGGTCCGGGACAGGGTACAATCAGCCCCAGCATTTT
>.|TRBJ2-7|TRBV7-6|.|12
CASSLVNAEQYF
TGTGCCAGCAGCTTAGTAAATGCCGAGCAGTACTTC
>.|TRBJ1-2|TRBV15|TRBD1|17
CATSAPGQYLWNYGYTF
TGTGCCACCAGCGCACCGGGACAGTATTTATGGAACTATGGCTACACCTTC
>.|TRBJ1-2|TRBV9|TRBD1|14
CASSVDRGNYGYTF
TGTGCCAGCAGCGTAGACAGGGGAAACTATGGCTACACCTTC
>.|TRBJ2-5|TRBV9|TRBD1|13
CASGTEGWETQYF
TGTGCCAGCGGGACAGAAGGATGGGAGACCCAGTACTTC
>once|TRBJ1-5|TRBV11-3|.|17
CASSLIIRGGSNQPQHF
TGTGCCAGCAGCTTAATTATACGGGGCGGGAGCAATCAGCCCCAGCATTTT
>.|TRBJ2-3|TRBV18|TRBD2|17
CASSPGTSGGQTDTQYF
TGTGCCAGCTCCCCCGGGACTAGCGGGGGGCAAACAGATACGCAGTATTTT
>.|TRBJ1-5|TRBV6-1|.|11
CASSDGQPQHF
TGTGCCAGCAGTGATGGCCAGCCCCAGCATTTT